Below, 10 T cell receptor beta chains from the same sample are listed, as sequenced in a study of blood T cell repertoires in COVID-19. Data came from immunoSEQ multiplex PCR; TCRdb stores just in-frame clones and leaves some out. This table has roughly 200,000 clones, 75% to 95% appearing once. The source material was peripheral blood. The receptors shown here come from a man aged 50 to 60 with acute or convalescent COVID-19.

The rearrangement joins TRBV30 to TRBJ1-1; no reliable D call. The germline CDR1 and CDR2 sequences are GTSNPN and SVGIG (reference sequence). The V gene lost 3 bases and the J gene lost 1 base, with 9 bases spanning the gap. This CDR3 is built from 13 residues. The CDR3 region is CAWSRHENTEAFF. DNA for the CDR3: TGTGCCTGGAGCCGACATGAGAACACTGAAGCTTTCTTT.

The chain is built from TRBV27 and TRBJ2-1; 8 nucleotides align to TRBD2. Germline V CDR1 and CDR2: MNHEY, SMNVEV (reference sequence). This CDR3 has 15 amino acids. J lost 4 bases, V lost 6 bases, and 8 bases had no gene match. The CDR3 DNA follows: TGTGCCAGCAGGGGGTCGGGGGGGCTATACAATGAGCAGTTCTTC. It specifies CASRGSGGLYNEQFF.

This clone was observed once. The V gene is TRBV28, the J gene TRBJ1-6; 9 positions agree with TRBD1. This CDR3 spans 16 amino acids. Germline assignment: CDR1 MDHEN and CDR2 SYDVKM. Trimming took 4 bases from V and 13 from J; bases not matched to a gene: 14. DNA for the CDR3: TGTGCCAGCAGTTCCGCCGGGACAGGGTTACGTCGGCCCCTCCACTTT. Its translation: CASSSAGTGLRRPLHF.

V and J are TRBV9 and TRBJ1-3; 9 nucleotides match TRBD1. Germline V CDR1 and CDR2: SGDLS, YYNGEE. Losses at the gene ends were 4 bases for V and 8 bases for J; bases not matched to a gene: 10. The CDR3 extends over 15 amino acids. CDR3 sequence: CASSSTGGLVDTIYF. In DNA form, the CDR3 reads TGTGCCAGCAGCAGTACAGGGGGCTTGGTGGACACCATATATTTT.

The chain employs TRBV6-5 and TRBJ2-1; 10 bases align to TRBD2. This CDR3 is 16 amino acids long. Germline CDR1 is MNHEY and CDR2 is SVGAGI. V gave up 4 bases and J gave up 2 bases; unmatched junction bases: 5. The CDR3 region has the DNA TGTGCCAGCAGTTCCCGCCTAGCGGGGGCCTACAATGAGCAGTTCTTC. Protein: CASSSRLAGAYNEQFF.

Written as DNA, the CDR3 is TGTGCCAGCTCACCGGCGGGACAGGGGGGCACAGATACGCAGTATTTT. Translated: CASSPAGQGGTDTQYF. The gene calls are TRBV18 and TRBJ2-3, with 11 bases matching TRBD1. Trimming at V came to 3 bases and at J to 1 base, leaving 3 bases not matched to a gene. In germline, CDR1 is KGHSH, CDR2 LQKENI. The CDR3 covers 16 residues.

The rearrangement links TRBV4-3 to TRBJ1-1; tentatively, D is TRBD1 (6 bases). CDR1 is LGHNA and CDR2 is YSLEER in the germline V gene. Between the trimmed V and J ends, which lost 1 base and 2 bases, there was a span of 11 bases. The CDR3 is 15 amino acids. The CDR3 is CASSQGTGKNTEAFF. CDR3 bases: TGCGCCAGCAGCCAAGGCACAGGGAAAAACACTGAAGCTTTCTTT.

The chain has TRBV4-2 and TRBJ1-4, with D possibly matching TRBD1 (5 bases). Germline CDR1 and CDR2: LGHNA and YNFKEQ. The CDR3 extends over 14 amino acids. V lost 4 bases, J lost 7 bases, and 13 bases lay in between. The DNA of the CDR3 is TGTGCCAGCAGCCCCCCAGGGAATAGTGAAAAACTGTTTTTT. It is translated as CASSPPGNSEKLFF.

This clone has only one observation. V gene TRBV7-9 combines with J gene TRBJ2-5; maybe TRBD2 (6 bases). CDR1 SEHNR and CDR2 FQNEAQ come from the germline V gene (reference sequence). The V gene lost 5 bases and the J gene lost 5 bases, with 12 bases spanning the gap. CDR3 length: 13 residues. Written as DNA, the CDR3 is TGTGCCAGCAGCCCACGGACTATCGAGACCCAGTACTTC. Protein: CASSPRTIETQYF. The full variable domain, in which reference TRBV7-9 and TRBJ2-5 provide the parts outside the CDR3, is DTGVSQNPRHKITKRGQNVTFRCDPISEHNRLYWYRQTLGQGPEFLTYFQNEAQLEKSRLLSDRFSAERPKGSFSTLEIQRTEQGDSAMYLCASSPRTIETQYFGPGTRLLVL.

The chain carries TRBV30 and TRBJ1-6, with unresolved D. The germline V gene has CDR1 GTSNPN and CDR2 SVGIG (reference sequence). The CDR3 runs to 13 residues. V gave up 2 bases and J gave up 7 bases, with 9 bases separating them. This chain's CDR3 is CAWSKGGNSPLHF. Here the CDR3 DNA reads TGTGCCTGGAGTAAAGGAGGGAATTCACCCCTCCACTTT.